This TCR beta chain was captured in a study of cytomegalovirus exposure and HLA in healthy donors. Study outcomes and limitations: The authors later linked a missense DCLRE1C variant to TCR beta V- and J-gene trimming. Later examination showed HLA-associated TCR beta chains had greater clonal expansion than equally common others.

This CDR3 comprises 15 residues. Germline lookup yields CDR1 MGHRA and CDR2 YSYEKL. Of note for this clone: The antigen is unknown. One end of the junction fails to match germline, which may point to a read error.

The PCR used 60 Vbeta and 13 Jbeta primers. The table came from immunoSEQ multiplex PCR; TCRdb's copy has only in-frame clones and leaves some out. The sample comprises about 150,000 clones, approximately 80% of which are singletons, and about 6.4% rests with the top ten. The chain carries TRBV4-1 and TRBJ2-7, with 8 nucleotides matching TRBD2. This receptor was taken from a woman in her forties or fifties in good health and CMV-seropositive. The source material was PBMCs. The CDR3 is CASSQDFRGGYEQYF. The CDR3 nucleotides read TGTGCCAGCAGCCAAGACTTCCGGGGGGGCTACGAGCAGTACTTC.